The 26 T cell receptor beta chains presented below share a single source sample, sequenced in a study of post-analysis software for immune sequencing data. No antigen is known for these receptors. Regarding the study as a whole: Patients used five TRBV segments, including TRBV5-6, TRBV5-1 and TRBV20-1, more often than controls.

Each TCR beta cDNA library carried unique molecular identifiers. Using its own MiXCR run on the PCR reads, TCRdb lists one record per CDR3 protein. The sample contains 600,000 to 700,000 distinct CDR3 sequences, about 60% of which appear only once. Sequencing used blood. The receptors derive from a girl aged 2-10 years with multiple sclerosis.

The J gene is TRBJ1-1, the V gene TRBV10-2; D might be TRBD1 (5 bases). The CDR3 is made up of 14 amino acids. The V and J ends lost 3 bases and 7 bases respectively, with 15 bases between them. Germline CDR1 reads WSHSY; CDR2 reads SAAADI. CDR3 residues: CASSEAGRTYEAFF. CDR3 sequence (DNA): TGCGCCAGCAGTGAAGCCGGCAGGACATATGAAGCTTTCTTT.

The chain links TRBV30 to TRBJ1-2; D uncertain. The CDR3 loop spans 13 amino acids. Germline V lookup: CDR1 GTSNPN, CDR2 SVGIG (reference sequence). V lost 3 bases and J lost 0, with 8 bases in between. As DNA, the CDR3 is TGTGCCTGGAGCGGACGCCCTAACTATGGCTACACCTTC. Translating it yields CAWSGRPNYGYTF.

V usage is TRBV12-3 or TRBV12-4 and J usage is TRBJ2-5; 8 bases align to TRBD2. V dropped 1 base and J dropped 5; count of bases not matched to a gene: 6. The CDR3 is 15 amino acids. CDR3 in DNA: TGTGCCAGCAGTTTAGGCCCCCGCGGGGGGGAGACCCAGTACTTC. Protein product: CASSLGPRGGETQYF.

The genes are TRBV12-3 or TRBV12-4 and TRBJ1-5, with TRBD1 matching over 8 bases. The trim removed 4 bases at V and 7 bases at J, leaving 9 bases unmatched. There are 15 residues in the CDR3. CDR3 sequence (DNA): TGTGCCAGCAGTTCCCAGACAGGGGCCTTGCAGCCCCAGCATTTT. Protein product: CASSSQTGALQPQHF.

The genes are TRBV6-5 and TRBJ1-5; 12 positions match TRBD1. Germline loops: CDR1 MNHEY, CDR2 SVGAGI. With 5 bases clipped from V and 9 bases from J, the junction kept 17 bases outside the gene matches. This CDR3 has 18 amino acids. The CDR3 DNA is TGTGCCAGCAGTCACCCCCGGGACAGGGGGCCAAGCTGGGGGCCCCAGCATTTT. Translated, it gives CASSHPRDRGPSWGPQHF.

The chain couples TRBV7-9 to TRBJ2-1; D is uncertain. Trimming stripped 1 base from V and 10 bases from J, with 17 bases between. This CDR3 is built from 15 residues. CDR1 and CDR2 from the germline V gene are SEHNR and FQNEAQ (reference sequence). The DNA for the CDR3 is TGTGCCAGCAGCTTAGATCGAAGGCAGGACCGGGAGCAGTTCTTC. This codes for CASSLDRRQDREQFF.

The chain uses TRBV6-5 and TRBJ1-1; possibly TRBD1 for D (6 bases). Between the trimmed V and J ends, which lost 4 bases and 2 bases, there was a span of 11 bases. Germline V gene lookup returns CDR1 MNHEY and CDR2 SVGAGI. The CDR3 contains 14 residues. The CDR3 spells CASSWGGGNTEAFF. CDR3 bases: TGTGCCAGCAGTTGGGGAGGGGGAAACACTGAAGCTTTCTTT.

V usage is TRBV12-3 or TRBV12-4 and J usage is TRBJ2-5, with D perhaps TRBD1 (6 bases). The CDR3 is made up of 14 amino acids. V was clipped by 0 bases and J by 4 bases, with 9 bases between them. In nucleotides, the CDR3 is TGTGCCAGCAGTTTAGCACAGGGTGGAGAGACCCAGTACTTC. Translation gives CASSLAQGGETQYF.

This chain links TRBV29-1 with TRBJ1-2; 7 bases align to TRBD1. Looked up from germline, CDR1 is SQVTM and CDR2 is ANQGSEA. The trim removed 6 bases at V and 8 bases at J, leaving 9 bases unmatched. This CDR3 has 12 residues. CDR3 protein: CSVLDRADGYTF. The DNA of the CDR3 is TGCAGCGTCCTTGACAGGGCTGACGGCTACACCTTC.

This sequence joins TRBV20-1 and TRBJ1-6; D is possibly TRBD1 (6 bases). The CDR3 length is 14 residues. Trimming took off 2 bases at V and 4 bases at J, with 9 bases between the two ends. Germline V gene lookup returns CDR1 DFQATT and CDR2 SNEGSKA (reference sequence). The CDR3 nucleotides read TGCAGTGCTAGAAACAGGGAGTATAATTCACCCCTCCACTTT. Protein product: CSARNREYNSPLHF.

V usage is TRBV29-1 and J usage is TRBJ2-4; 7 nucleotides align to TRBD1. Germline CDR1 is SQVTM and CDR2 is ANQGSEA. The V gene end was trimmed by 6 bases and the J gene end by 6 bases; junction bases not matched to a gene: 5. This CDR3 region has 12 residues. The CDR3 sequence: CSVGQELNIQYF. The CDR3 bases are TGCAGCGTCGGACAGGAGTTAAACATTCAGTACTTC.

This chain joins TRBV25-1 and TRBJ2-5; a weak D match, TRBD1 (5 bases). V was clipped by 1 base and J by 3 bases, with 15 bases between them. CDR3 length equals 16 residues. CDR1 is MGHDK, CDR2 SYGVNS, per germline. DNA of the CDR3: TGTGCCAGCAGTGAATTAAGGGCAGGGTTAAAAGAGACCCAGTACTTC. As protein: CASSELRAGLKETQYF.

In DNA, the CDR3 is TGTGCCAGCATGAATTCGGGGTCTAGGGAGACCCAGTACTTC. Residues: CASMNSGSRETQYF. The V and J genes are TRBV28 and TRBJ2-5, with D tentatively TRBD2 (5 bases). Germline V gene lookup returns CDR1 MDHEN and CDR2 SYDVKM. The length of the CDR3 is 14 residues. The V and J ends lost 7 bases and 5 bases respectively, with 17 bases between them.

The V gene is TRBV7-7, the J gene TRBJ1-4, with D unresolved. Germline CDR1 reads SSHAT; CDR2 reads FNYEAQ (reference sequence). V lost 0 bases and J lost 6, with 8 bases in between. CDR3 length: 14 residues. CDR3 nucleotide sequence: TGTGCCAGCAGCTTAGCGCCCGGGGATGAAAAACTGTTTTTT. It codes for CASSLAPGDEKLFF.

The chain links TRBV7-9 to TRBJ1-5; the match to TRBD1 covers 7 bases. Germline V gene data show CDR1 as SEHNR and CDR2 as FQNEAQ (reference sequence). The CDR3 consists of 16 residues. J gave up 2 bases and V 2 bases, and 6 bases lay outside the gene matches. CDR3 protein: CASSLTGAGGNQPQHF. CDR3 in DNA: TGTGCCAGCAGCTTAACAGGGGCAGGGGGCAATCAGCCCCAGCATTTT.

CDR3 in DNA: TGTGCCAGCAATACCGGGACTAGTGAATTGCGGCGGTTCTTC. It codes for CASNTGTSELRRFF. The gene calls are TRBV21-1 and TRBJ2-1; the table names TRBD2, a call not compared with the DNA. TRBV21-1 is a pseudogene locus. The CDR3 contains 14 residues.

The table lists this clonotype with a few counts. The genes are TRBV7-9 and TRBJ1-1, with TRBD1 identical over 10 bases. Germline trimming cut 5 bases from V and 3 bases from J; bases unmatched to any gene: 3. The CDR3 loop spans 14 amino acids. Germline CDR1 reads SEHNR; CDR2 reads FQNEAQ (reference sequence). The CDR3 protein is CASSLDRGYTEAFF. In nucleotides, the CDR3 is TGTGCCAGCAGCCTGGACAGGGGGTACACTGAAGCTTTCTTT.

With regard to this clonotype: A read error may account for a junction end that differs from germline. The chain carries TRBV19 and TRBJ2-2; TRBD2 might be the D (5 bases). CDR3 size: 13 residues. Per germline, CDR1 LNHDA and CDR2 SQIVND (reference sequence). The CDR3 nucleotides read TGTGCCGGTAGTCCAGCCGGGGCCGGGGAGCTGTTTTTT. Its translation: CAGSPAGAGELFF.

This chain uses TRBV20-1 with TRBJ2-6; TRBD1 aligns across 10 bases. The CDR3 runs 19 residues. In germline, CDR1 is DFQATT, CDR2 SNEGSKA (reference sequence). The J segment lost 2 bases and the V segment lost 3 bases, leaving 13 bases of the junction unmatched. The CDR3 is CSASPSRDRGTTGANVLTF. CDR3 bases: TGCAGTGCTAGTCCCAGCAGGGACAGGGGAACTACTGGGGCCAACGTCCTGACTTTC.

DNA of the CDR3: TGTGCCAGCAGCCAAGTGTTACTAGCGGACTACAATGAGCAGTTCTTC. Amino acids: CASSQVLLADYNEQFF. J is TRBJ2-1 and V is TRBV3-1, with 8 bases lining up with TRBD2. Germline V gives CDR1 LGHDT, CDR2 YNNKEL (reference sequence). With 1 base clipped from V and 3 bases from J, the junction kept 5 bases outside the gene matches. The CDR3 runs to 16 residues.

This chain links TRBV7-2 with TRBJ2-5, with TRBD2 matching 8 bases. Germline values: CDR1 SGHTA, CDR2 FQGNSA. J lost 2 bases, V lost 1 base, and 6 bases had no gene match. This CDR3 contains 16 residues. In DNA, the CDR3 is TGTGCCAGCAGCTTAGGTGTTAGCGGGGTTCAAGAGACCCAGTACTTC. Its translation is CASSLGVSGVQETQYF.

This clonotype has a handful of counts. The chain has TRBV27 and TRBJ2-5, with 8 bases lining up with TRBD2. V trimming: 5 bases; J trimming: 5 bases; junction bases outside the gene matches: 13. This CDR3 has 16 residues. Germline assignment: CDR1 MNHEY and CDR2 SMNVEV (reference sequence). The CDR3 nucleotides are TGTGCCAGCAGTGTCCGACTCGGGGGGGCCGGGGAGACCCAGTACTTC. Protein: CASSVRLGGAGETQYF.

This chain uses TRBV5-5 with TRBJ2-3; TRBD2 might be the D (6 bases). The CDR3 covers 15 residues. V was shortened by 4 bases and J by 3 bases, with 15 bases between the two germline ends. CDR1 and CDR2 (germline): SGHKS, YYEKEE (reference sequence). CDR3 loop: CASSDPGLGTDTQYF. Written as DNA, the CDR3 is TGTGCCAGCAGCGACCCGGGACTGGGGACAGATACGCAGTATTTT.

This chain links TRBV4-1 with TRBJ1-2, with a tentative D call TRBD1 (5 bases). Trimming pared 3 bases from V and 7 bases from J, leaving 15 bases between. This CDR3 spans 14 amino acids. CDR1 MGHRA and CDR2 YSYEKL come from the germline V gene. CDR3 residues: CASSHPGELGGYTF. CDR3 sequence (DNA): TGCGCCAGCAGCCATCCGGGGGAGCTGGGTGGCTACACCTTC.

This clonotype was detected only a few times. The V call is TRBV7-3, the J call TRBJ2-7; the match to TRBD1 covers 9 bases. V trimming: 5 bases; J trimming: 5 bases; junction bases outside the gene matches: 13. CDR3 length: 16 residues. Germline V gene sequence: CDR1 SGHTA, CDR2 FQGTGA. The CDR3 bases are TGTGCCAGCAGCCTGAGGGCCGGGACAGGGATCCACGAGCAGTACTTC. Translation gives CASSLRAGTGIHEQYF.

Remarks on this clonotype: The junction shows a germline mismatch at one end, possibly a read error. V is TRBV7-2 and J is TRBJ2-7; perhaps TRBD2 as D (6 bases). This CDR3 contains 16 residues. The V gene's germline CDR1 is SGHTA and CDR2 FQGNSA. The CDR3 is CASSLVSGGGSYGQYF. The CDR3 DNA follows: TGTGCCAGCAGCTTAGTCTCCGGGGGTGGGTCCTACGGGCAGTACTTC.